This TCR beta chain derives from a study of OX40 agonist ivuxolimab in advanced cancers. A word on this clone: Antigen specificity is unknown.

The table came from immunoSEQ multiplex PCR; TCRdb's copy has only in-frame clones and leaves some out. The sample has under 15,000 clones; more than 75% are singletons. Study-level results: The antigen specificity of the peripheral T cells (those that were expanded) was not determined.

The CDR3 contains 15 residues. Trimming removed 6 bases at V and 2 bases at J, with 16 bases between. The V gene's germline CDR1 is SGHVS and CDR2 FQNEAQ. The starting material was CD4+ or CD8+ T cells sorted from blood, obtained in a trial of the OX40 agonist ivuxolimab. The gene calls are TRBV7-8 and TRBJ2-5; D might be TRBD2 (6 bases). This TCR came from an adult with an advanced solid tumor such as melanoma, head and neck, liver or kidney cancer. Here the CDR3 DNA reads TGTGCCAGCAGAGAGAGACCCGGGGGACAAGAGACCCAGTACTTC. As protein: CASRERPGGQETQYF.